One sample yielded the 19 T cell receptor beta chains listed below, sequenced in a study of T cells after yellow fever vaccination. TCRdb independently ran MiXCR on the 5' RACE reads; one entry per CDR3 protein. Counted here are 300,000 to 350,000 distinct CDR3 sequences, approximately 3.9% occurring once; the ten biggest clones make up more than 20%. This specimen was PBMCs, taken 5 days after the yellow fever booster vaccination. Every receptor here comes from a man between 18 and 29 years old who received the YFV17D yellow fever vaccine.

This clonotype was counted at least ten times. The genes are TRBV7-9 and TRBJ2-5; D possibly corresponds to TRBD2 (5 bases). Germline-derived CDR1 and CDR2 are SEHNR and FQNEAQ (reference sequence). This CDR3 spans 13 amino acids. The V and J ends lost 6 bases and 5 bases respectively, with 13 bases between them. CDR3 DNA sequence: TGTGCCAGCAGGCCCCGGGGTCTGGAGACCCAGTACTTC. It is translated as CASRPRGLETQYF.

The chain has TRBV5-5 and TRBJ2-3; D possibly uses TRBD1 or TRBD2 (5 bases each). The germline CDR1 and CDR2 sequences are SGHKS and YYEKEE (reference sequence). There are 17 residues in the CDR3. Trimming left V 4 bases short and J 2 bases short, with 20 bases between. CDR3 residues: CASSPVLVGVNTDTQYF. For the CDR3, the DNA is TGTGCCAGCAGCCCAGTCCTGGTGGGGGTGAACACAGATACGCAGTATTTT. Full variable domain (missing parts from reference TRBV5-5 and TRBJ2-3): DAGVTQSPTHLIKTRGQQVTLRCSPISGHKSVSWYQQVLGQGPQFIFQYYEKEERGRGNFPDRFSARQFPNYSSELNVNALLLGDSALYLCASSPVLVGVNTDTQYFGPGTRLTVL.

The table lists this clonotype with a few counts. V usage is TRBV4-2 and J usage is TRBJ2-3; TRBD1 matches 7 bases. From germline, CDR1 is LGHNA and CDR2 YNFKEQ. The trim removed 0 bases at V and 2 bases at J, leaving 8 bases unmatched. The length of the CDR3 is 17 residues. CDR3 coding DNA: TGTGCCAGCAGCCAAGATGCAGGACAGGATATCACAGATACGCAGTATTTT. Translation: CASSQDAGQDITDTQYF.

In this sample, this clonotype turned up many times. The genes are TRBV2 and TRBJ2-1; 7 nucleotides match TRBD2. Trimming took 2 bases from V and 8 from J; bases not matched to a gene: 12. Germline values: CDR1 SNHLY, CDR2 FYNNEI. This CDR3 has 16 residues. The CDR3 sequence: CASSERGGGGNHEQFF. The CDR3 DNA is TGTGCCAGCAGTGAACGAGGCGGGGGTGGCAACCATGAGCAGTTCTTC.

This clonotype was recorded a few times. The rearrangement links TRBV7-3 to TRBJ2-1; unclear D gene. Deletions cut 5 bases from V and 0 bases from J, with 17 bases between. The CDR3 consists of 17 residues. Germline CDR1 SGHTA, CDR2 FQGTGA. The CDR3 loop reads CASSPRQALTSYNEQFF. The CDR3 DNA sequence: TGTGCCAGCAGCCCACGCCAGGCGTTAACCTCCTACAATGAGCAGTTCTTC.

The chain has TRBV20-1 and TRBJ1-5; TRBD1 matches at 8 bases. V lost 0 bases, J lost 1 base, and 5 bases stayed unmatched. There are 16 residues in the CDR3. Germline V CDR1 and CDR2: DFQATT, SNEGSKA (reference sequence). Here the CDR3 reads CSARDSRGLSNQPQHF. The DNA for the CDR3 is TGCAGTGCTAGAGACAGCAGGGGGCTGAGCAATCAGCCCCAGCATTTT.

Ten or more counts support this clonotype. The rearrangement joins TRBV5-1 to TRBJ1-1, with D unclear. This CDR3 comprises 14 residues. Germline V lookup: CDR1 SGHRS, CDR2 YFSETQ. V lost 4 bases, J lost 5 bases, and 15 bases lay in between. The CDR3 region is CASSETRGRTEAFF. As DNA, the CDR3 is TGCGCCAGCAGCGAAACTCGAGGGAGGACTGAAGCTTTCTTT.

V gene TRBV5-1 combines with J gene TRBJ1-1, with 11 bases fitting TRBD1. The CDR3 is 16 amino acids. CDR1 is SGHRS, CDR2 YFSETQ, per germline. After removal of 3 bases from V and 3 bases from J, the junction contained 7 bases not matched to a gene. CDR3 nucleotides: TGCGCCAGCAGCTCCCGGACAGGGGGCGCCTACACTGAAGCTTTCTTT. Translated: CASSSRTGGAYTEAFF.

The gene calls are TRBV27 and TRBJ2-7, with D uncertain. This CDR3 has 14 amino acids. Germline assignment: CDR1 MNHEY and CDR2 SMNVEV (reference sequence). Trimming pared 5 bases from V and 2 bases from J, leaving 13 bases between. DNA of the CDR3: TGTGCCAGCAGTCGGATGGGCGCCACCTACGAGCAGTACTTC. It specifies CASSRMGATYEQYF.

This clonotype was detected only a few times. The gene calls are TRBV30 and TRBJ2-3; TRBD1 might be the D (6 bases). In germline, CDR1 is GTSNPN, CDR2 SVGIG (reference sequence). This CDR3 contains 13 residues. The V end lost 4 bases, the J end lost 5 bases, and 13 bases lay between the germline ends. CDR3 amino acids: CAWTGRGGDTQYF. Written as DNA, the CDR3 is TGTGCCTGGACCGGTCGAGGGGGAGATACGCAGTATTTT.

This clonotype was counted many times. This chain connects TRBV12-5 to TRBJ2-1; D uncertain. V was trimmed by 1 base and J by 6 bases, leaving 7 bases between them. This CDR3 is built from 13 residues. Germline assignment: CDR1 LGHNT and CDR2 FRNRAP. DNA for the CDR3: TGTGCTAGTGGTTTGGCACCCGCCAATGAGCAGTTCTTC. Translated, it gives CASGLAPANEQFF.

The V call is TRBV7-3, the J call TRBJ2-5; TRBD2 might be the D (7 bases). This CDR3 region has 16 residues. Trimming took off 3 bases at V and 4 bases at J, with 18 bases between the two ends. Germline assignment: CDR1 SGHTA and CDR2 FQGTGA. CDR3 DNA sequence: TGTGCCAGCAGCTTGGGATGGGGGGGGCCTCGAGAGACCCAGTACTTC. Translating it yields CASSLGWGGPRETQYF. The full variable domain, rest sourced from reference TRBV7-3 and TRBJ2-5, is GAGVSQTPSNKVTEKGKYVELRCDPISGHTALYWYRQSLGQGPEFLIYFQGTGAADDSGLPNDRFFAVRPEGSVSTLKIQRTERGDSAVYLCASSLGWGGPRETQYFGPGTRLLVL.

At least ten counts were recorded for this clonotype. This sequence joins TRBV11-2 and TRBJ2-5; D is possibly TRBD2 (7 bases). There are 15 residues in the CDR3. CDR1 is SGHAT and CDR2 is FQNNGV in the germline V gene. The ends were cut back, 3 bases at V and 5 bases at J, with 16 bases in the middle. CDR3 DNA sequence: TGTGCCAGCAGCTTCGGAGGGGGGGCGGGTGAGACCCAGTACTTC. This codes for CASSFGGGAGETQYF.

This clonotype has at least ten counts. The V gene is TRBV6-6, the J gene TRBJ2-2; D gene ambiguous. This CDR3 spans 16 amino acids. V was clipped by 0 bases and J by 8 bases, with 16 bases between them. Per the germline V gene, CDR1 is MNHNY and CDR2 is SVGAGI (reference sequence). The CDR3 DNA reads TGTGCCAGCAGTTACTCGCACGACGCGAATCGGGGGGAGCTGTTTTTT. Its protein product is CASSYSHDANRGELFF.

A note on this clonotype: The CDR3 carries no conserved terminal phenylalanine or tryptophan, so it likely arises from a read error. The V gene is TRBV19, the J gene TRBJ2-6; D perhaps matches TRBD1 (6 bases). V was shortened by 6 bases and J by 4 bases, with 16 bases between the two germline ends. The CDR3 consists of 16 residues. From germline, CDR1 is LNHDA and CDR2 SQIVND (reference sequence). The DNA for the CDR3 is TGTGCCAGTAGCCTAACAGGGCTACTAGGGGCCAACGTCCTGACTTCC. Translation: CASSLTGLLGANVLTS.

In this sample, this clonotype turned up a few times. The rearrangement links TRBV2 to TRBJ1-1; TRBD1 matches at 9 bases. This CDR3 contains 15 residues. V lost 0 bases and J lost 8; bases outside the gene matches: 7. Germline CDR1 reads SNHLY; CDR2 reads FYNNEI. The CDR3 region is CASSEALGQGQEAFF. CDR3 in DNA: TGTGCCAGCAGTGAAGCTCTGGGACAGGGCCAAGAAGCTTTCTTT.

This clonotype has ten or more counts. V is TRBV7-9 and J is TRBJ2-2; D is perhaps TRBD1 or TRBD2 (5 bases each). With 6 bases removed from V and 0 bases from J, the gap between germline ends came to 14 bases. Per germline, CDR1 SEHNR and CDR2 FQNEAQ (reference sequence). This CDR3 contains 16 residues. CDR3 in DNA: TGTGCCAGCAGGGGACCAGCGTTCGCGAACACCGGGGAGCTGTTTTTT. Translated: CASRGPAFANTGELFF. Filled out from reference TRBV7-9 and TRBJ2-2, the complete variable domain reads DTGVSQNPRHKITKRGQNVTFRCDPISEHNRLYWYRQTLGQGPEFLTYFQNEAQLEKSRLLSDRFSAERPKGSFSTLEIQRTEQGDSAMYLCASRGPAFANTGELFFGEGSRLTVL.

This clonotype showed up many times. This chain connects TRBV7-3 to TRBJ1-6; D ambiguous. V lost 2 bases, J lost 5 bases, and 10 bases lay in between. Germline V gene sequence: CDR1 SGHTA, CDR2 FQGTGA. CDR3 length: 15 amino acids. This chain's CDR3 is CASSLSGVDNSPLHF. The CDR3, as DNA: TGTGCCAGCAGCTTATCCGGGGTTGATAATTCACCCCTCCACTTT.

This clonotype was counted only a few times. The V gene is TRBV29-1, the J gene TRBJ1-2, with a possible D match to TRBD1 (5 bases). CDR3 length: 13 residues. V was trimmed by 6 bases and J by 0 bases, leaving 11 bases between them. CDR1 and CDR2 from the germline V gene are SQVTM and ANQGSEA. The CDR3 region is CSVVDTANYGYTF. The CDR3 DNA reads as TGCAGCGTAGTGGACACGGCTAACTATGGCTACACCTTC. Full variable domain (remainder filled in from reference TRBV29-1 and TRBJ1-2): SAVISQKPSRDICQRGTSLTIQCQVDSQVTMMFWYRQQPGQSLTLIATANQGSEATYESGFVIDKFPISRPNLTFSTLTVSNMSPEDSSIYLCSVVDTANYGYTFGSGTRLTVV.